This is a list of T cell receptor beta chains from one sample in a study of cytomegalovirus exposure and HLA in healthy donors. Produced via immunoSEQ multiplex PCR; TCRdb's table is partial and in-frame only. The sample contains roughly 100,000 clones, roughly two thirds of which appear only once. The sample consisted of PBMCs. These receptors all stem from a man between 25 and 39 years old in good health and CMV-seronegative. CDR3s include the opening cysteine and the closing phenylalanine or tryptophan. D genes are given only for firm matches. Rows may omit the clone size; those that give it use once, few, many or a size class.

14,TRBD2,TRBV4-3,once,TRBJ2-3,CASSQVGGSDTQYF,TGCGCCAGCAGCCAAGTCGGGGGGTCAGATACGCAGTATTTT
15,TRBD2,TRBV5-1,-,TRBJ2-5,CASSLMGGGQETQYF,TGCGCCAGCAGCTTGATGGGCGGGGGGCAAGAGACCCAGTACTTC
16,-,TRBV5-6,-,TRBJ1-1,CASSLGIYGLNTEAFF,TGTGCCAGCAGCTTGGGCATTTATGGCTTGAACACTGAAGCTTTCTTT
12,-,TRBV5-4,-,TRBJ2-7,CASSSQLYEQYF,TGTGCCAGCAGCTCACAGCTTTACGAGCAGTACTTC
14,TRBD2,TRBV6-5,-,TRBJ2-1,CASTRTSGDNEQFF,TGTGCCAGCACCCGGACTAGCGGGGACAATGAGCAGTTCTTC
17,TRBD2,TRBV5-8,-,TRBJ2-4,CASSLAPGTSSKNIQYF,TGTGCCAGCAGCTTGGCTCCCGGGACTAGCTCCAAAAACATTCAGTACTTC
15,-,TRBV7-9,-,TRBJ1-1,CSSSLGGGLGTEAFF,TGTTCCAGCAGCTTAGGGGGGGGGCTGGGCACTGAAGCTTTCTTT
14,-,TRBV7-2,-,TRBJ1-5,CASSLGGLRQPQHF,TGTGCCAGCAGCTTAGGAGGGCTTCGTCAGCCCCAGCATTTT
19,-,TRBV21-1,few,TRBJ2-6,CASSLGILAGVPGANVLTF,TGTGCCAGCAGCCTGGGTATCCTAGCGGGAGTCCCCGGGGCCAACGTCCTGACTTTC
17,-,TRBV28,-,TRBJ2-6,CASVSASPLSGANVLTF,TGTGCCAGCGTCTCAGCTAGCCCTCTCTCTGGGGCCAACGTCCTGACTTTC
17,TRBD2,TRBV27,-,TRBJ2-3,CASSSSGYSGHTDTQYF,TGTGCCAGCAGTTCCTCCGGTTATAGCGGGCACACAGATACGCAGTATTTT
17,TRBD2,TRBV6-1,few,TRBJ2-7,CASSGSSSGVNSYEQYF,TGTGCCAGCAGTGGGTCGTCTAGCGGGGTGAACTCCTACGAGCAGTACTTC
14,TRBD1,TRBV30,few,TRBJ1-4,CAWDLRQGREKLFF,TGTGCCTGGGACCTTCGACAGGGTCGTGAAAAACTGTTTTTT
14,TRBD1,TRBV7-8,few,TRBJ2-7,CASSLLTGAYEQYF,TGTGCCAGCAGCTTACTGACAGGGGCCTACGAGCAGTACTTC
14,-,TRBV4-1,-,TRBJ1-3,CASSRGTAGNTIYF,TGCGCCAGCAGCCGCGGGACGGCTGGAAACACCATATATTTT
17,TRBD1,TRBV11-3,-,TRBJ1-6,CASSLDQPGQGNSPLHF,TGTGCCAGCAGTTTAGATCAACCGGGACAGGGTAATTCACCCCTCCACTTT
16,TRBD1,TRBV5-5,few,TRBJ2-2,CASSSRQGQDTGELFF,TGTGCCAGCAGCTCCCGACAGGGGCAGGACACCGGGGAGCTGTTTTTT
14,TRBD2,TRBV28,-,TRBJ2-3,CASSTSGRPDTQYF,TGTGCCAGCAGTACCAGCGGGAGGCCAGATACGCAGTATTTT
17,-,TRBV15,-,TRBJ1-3,CATSPRAVRNSGNTIYF,TGTGCCACCAGCCCGAGGGCCGTCCGGAACTCTGGAAACACCATATATTTT
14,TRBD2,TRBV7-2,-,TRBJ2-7,CASSNYAGGNEQYF,TGTGCCAGCAGCAACTACGCGGGAGGAAACGAGCAGTACTTC
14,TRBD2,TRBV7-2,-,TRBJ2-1,CASSFGLAGDEQFF,TGTGCCAGCAGCTTCGGACTAGCGGGAGATGAGCAGTTCTTC
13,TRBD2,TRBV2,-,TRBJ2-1,CASRFGSGDEQFF,TGTGCCAGCAGGTTTGGGAGCGGGGACGAGCAGTTCTTC
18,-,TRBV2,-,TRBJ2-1,CASRLEAGPSFAPNEQFF,TGTGCCAGCAGGCTGGAGGCTGGTCCGTCCTTTGCCCCAAATGAGCAGTTCTTC
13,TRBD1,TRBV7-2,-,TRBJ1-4,CASSDRVGEKLFF,TGTGCCAGCAGCGACAGGGTTGGTGAAAAACTGTTTTTT
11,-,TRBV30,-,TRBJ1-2,CAWSIPGGYTF,TGTGCCTGGAGTATCCCGGGGGGCTACACCTTC
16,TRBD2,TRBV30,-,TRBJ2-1,CAWSFGTSGPYNEQFF,TGTGCCTGGAGTTTTGGGACTAGCGGGCCTTACAATGAGCAGTTCTTC
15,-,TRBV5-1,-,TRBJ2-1,CASSLVQGIRSEQFF,TGCGCCAGCAGTTTGGTTCAGGGAATTAGATCTGAGCAGTTCTTC
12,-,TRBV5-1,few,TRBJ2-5,CASSLDRETQYF,TGCGCCAGCAGCTTGGATCGAGAGACCCAGTACTTC
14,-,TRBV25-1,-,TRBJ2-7,CASSEAGVLNEQYF,TGTGCCAGCAGCGAGGCAGGGGTTCTCAACGAGCAGTACTTC
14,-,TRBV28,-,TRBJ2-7,CASSFLRSRYEQYF,TGTGCCAGCAGTTTTTTAAGGAGTAGATACGAGCAGTACTTC
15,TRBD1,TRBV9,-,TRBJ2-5,CASSVGPDREETQYF,TGTGCCAGCAGCGTAGGCCCGGACAGGGAAGAGACCCAGTACTTC
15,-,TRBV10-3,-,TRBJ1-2,CAISESEKGIYGYTF,TGTGCCATCAGTGAGTCGGAAAAGGGGATCTATGGCTACACCTTC
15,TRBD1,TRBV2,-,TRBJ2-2,CASRATGTGAGELFF,TGTGCCAGCAGAGCAACCGGGACAGGGGCCGGGGAGCTGTTTTTT
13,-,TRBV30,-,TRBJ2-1,CAWRDFSYNEQFF,TGTGCCTGGCGGGACTTCTCCTACAATGAGCAGTTCTTC
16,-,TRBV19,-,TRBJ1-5,CASSITNPLDNQPQHF,TGTGCCAGTAGTATAACTAATCCCCTCGACAATCAGCCCCAGCATTTT
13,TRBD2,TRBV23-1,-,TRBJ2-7,CARTRGRGIEQYF,TGCGCCAGGACCCGAGGGAGGGGTATCGAGCAGTACTTC
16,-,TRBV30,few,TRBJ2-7,CAWTRSLDSSTYEQYF,TGTGCCTGGACACGTTCTCTCGACTCCAGTACTTACGAGCAGTACTTC
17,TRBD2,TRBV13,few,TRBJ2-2,CASSLNSGRAFIGELFF,TGTGCCAGCAGCTTAAATAGCGGGAGGGCCTTCATCGGGGAGCTGTTTTTT
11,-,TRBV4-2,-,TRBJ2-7,CASSPGYEQYF,TGTGCCAGCAGCCCCGGTTACGAGCAGTACTTC
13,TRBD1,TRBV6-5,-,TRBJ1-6,CASNGQGASPLHF,TGTGCCAGCAACGGACAGGGGGCATCACCCCTCCACTTT
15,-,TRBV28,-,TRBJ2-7,CASTVDRGRSYEQYF,TGTGCCAGCACGGTGGACAGAGGAAGATCCTACGAGCAGTACTTC
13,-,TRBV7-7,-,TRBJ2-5,CASSSGTGETQYF,TGTGCTAGCAGCTCGGGAACAGGGGAGACCCAGTACTTC
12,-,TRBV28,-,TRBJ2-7,CASSRTAYEQYF,TGTGCCAGCAGTCGGACAGCCTACGAGCAGTACTTC
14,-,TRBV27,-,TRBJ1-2,CASSLSLANYGYTF,TGTGCCAGCAGTTTATCGTTAGCTAACTATGGCTACACCTTC
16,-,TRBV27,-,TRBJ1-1,CASSSRNGEFGTEAFF,TGTGCCAGCAGTTCTCGCAATGGGGAGTTCGGCACTGAAGCTTTCTTT
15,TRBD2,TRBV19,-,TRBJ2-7,CASSWTSESSYEQYF,TGTGCCAGTAGTTGGACTAGCGAGTCCTCCTACGAGCAGTACTTC
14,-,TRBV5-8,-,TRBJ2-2,CASSLGQNTGELFF,TGTGCCAGCAGCTTGGGACAGAACACCGGGGAGCTGTTTTTT
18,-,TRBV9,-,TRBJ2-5,CASSPNYIQGLTQETQYF,TGTGCCAGCAGCCCAAATTATATACAGGGATTAACCCAAGAGACCCAGTACTTC
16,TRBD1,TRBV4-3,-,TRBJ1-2,CASSQYGTGSYYGYTF,TGCGCCAGCAGCCAATACGGGACAGGGAGTTACTATGGCTACACCTTC
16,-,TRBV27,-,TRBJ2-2,CASSLKVGQHTGELFF,TGTGCCAGCAGTTTGAAGGTTGGGCAGCACACCGGGGAGCTGTTTTTT
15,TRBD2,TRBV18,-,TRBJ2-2,CASSPQRELTGELFF,TGTGCCAGCTCCCCTCAGCGGGAGCTCACCGGGGAGCTGTTTTTT
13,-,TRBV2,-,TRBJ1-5,CASRGQNNQPQHF,TGTGCCAGCAGAGGACAGAACAATCAGCCCCAGCATTTT
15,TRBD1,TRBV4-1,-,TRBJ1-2,CASSRVQGESYGYTF,TGCGCCAGCAGCCGAGTACAGGGGGAAAGCTATGGCTACACCTTC
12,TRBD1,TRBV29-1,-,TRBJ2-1,CSVNTGGNEQFF,TGCAGCGTTAACACAGGGGGCAATGAGCAGTTCTTC
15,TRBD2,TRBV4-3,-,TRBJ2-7,CASSPGTSLQGEQYF,TGCGCCAGCAGCCCGGGGACTAGCCTTCAGGGCGAGCAGTACTTC